This entry lists 9 T cell receptor beta chains sequenced from one sample in a study of shared clonotypes between healthy human individuals. Measured with immunoSEQ multiplex PCR; TCRdb has only the in-frame clones, and not every one. The table records about 530,000 clones, almost 97% of them present only once. The source material was naive CD4+ T cells sorted from blood. Documented subset: CD45RA+ positively selected. The receptors stem from a woman aged 25 to 39 in good health.

This chain uses TRBV28 with TRBJ2-7; 9 bases are a match to TRBD2. Trimming cost V 6 bases and J 3 bases; bases outside gene matches: 9. CDR1 MDHEN and CDR2 SYDVKM come from the germline V gene. CDR3 length equals 15 residues. Here the CDR3 reads CASSTPSGRSYEQYF. The CDR3 nucleotides read TGTGCCAGCAGCACCCCGAGCGGGAGGAGCTACGAGCAGTACTTC.

This chain joins TRBV5-1 and TRBJ1-4; the D gene is possibly TRBD1 (6 bases). The ends were cut back, 4 bases at V and 0 bases at J, with 13 bases in the middle. This CDR3 spans 16 amino acids. Germline V gene data show CDR1 as SGHRS and CDR2 as YFSETQ. The CDR3 loop is CASSVGRGTTNEKLFF. CDR3 DNA: TGCGCCAGCAGCGTGGGCAGGGGTACAACTAATGAAAAACTGTTTTTT.

The chain joins TRBV5-4 to TRBJ2-7, with no clear D. CDR3 length: 15 amino acids. The V gene lost 0 bases and the J gene lost 2 bases, with 12 bases spanning the gap. Per the germline V gene, CDR1 is SGHNT and CDR2 is YYREEE (reference sequence). CDR3 coding DNA: TGTGCCAGCAGCTTGGATCCTAATAATCCCTACGAGCAGTACTTC. This sequence encodes CASSLDPNNPYEQYF.

This rearrangement joins TRBV9 to TRBJ1-2; D gene unclear. In germline, CDR1 is SGDLS, CDR2 YYNGEE. Trimming removed 0 bases from V and 2 bases from J, with 11 bases in between. There are 15 residues in the CDR3. The CDR3 region has the DNA TGTGCCAGCAGCGTAGCTGGAACAGTAAACTATGGCTACACCTTC. This gives the protein CASSVAGTVNYGYTF.

This chain connects TRBV29-1 to TRBJ2-7; 9 nucleotides agree with TRBD2. Germline V CDR1 and CDR2: SQVTM, ANQGSEA. The V and J ends lost 5 bases and 1 base, in that order; junction bases with no gene match: 6. The CDR3 has 14 amino acids. The CDR3 DNA sequence: TGCAGCGTTTTGCCGGGACTAGCTTCCTACGAGCAGTACTTC. It translates to CSVLPGLASYEQYF.

The chain carries TRBV28 and TRBJ2-7; TRBD2 aligns across 7 bases. J lost 2 bases, V lost 3 bases, and 4 bases had no gene match. The CDR3 is 14 amino acids. Germline values: CDR1 MDHEN, CDR2 SYDVKM. Written as DNA, the CDR3 is TGTGCCAGCAGTTTCCGGGGGGTCACCTACGAGCAGTACTTC. Amino acids: CASSFRGVTYEQYF.

The V and J genes are TRBV30 and TRBJ2-2; 13 bases match TRBD2. Germline lookup yields CDR1 GTSNPN and CDR2 SVGIG (reference sequence). V was clipped by 1 base and J by 5 bases; unmatched bases: 7. The CDR3 spans 17 residues. The CDR3 sequence: CAWSGQLAGGRTGELFF. The CDR3 nucleotides are TGTGCCTGGAGTGGTCAACTAGCGGGAGGGAGAACCGGGGAGCTGTTTTTT.

Here the CDR3 reads CACHWDRGPYEQYF. CDR3 sequence (DNA): TGTGCCTGCCACTGGGACAGGGGGCCCTACGAGCAGTACTTC. The chain is built from TRBV2 and TRBJ2-7; 12 bases agree with TRBD1. The CDR3 runs 14 residues. The trim removed 11 bases at V and 2 bases at J, leaving 7 bases unmatched. Germline CDR1 SNHLY, CDR2 FYNNEI.

The chain links TRBV6-1 to TRBJ2-1; D call uncertain. The CDR3 totals 15 residues. From germline, CDR1 is MNHNS and CDR2 SASEGT. V lost 1 base and J 7 bases, leaving 14 bases between the germline ends. CDR3 coding DNA: TGTGCCAGCAGTGAAGATAGTGTTCCTTGGAATGAGCAGTTCTTC. Translated: CASSEDSVPWNEQFF.